This T cell receptor (beta chain) is from a study of CD8 T cells in Susac syndrome. An input of roughly 0.5 to 1 ug of RNA was subjected to reverse transcription using random hexamers. Amplification of the TCR beta CDR3 was carried out by immunoSEQ multiplex PCR, which spanned a total of 54 Vbeta and 13 Jbeta segments. One entry per CDR3 protein, called by TCRdb with MiXCR from the immunoSEQ multiplex PCR reads. Of approximately 100,000 distinct CDR3 sequences detected, 90% to 98% appear once; the ten largest clones hold roughly 0.099%. Controls were healthy donors (matched for age and sex). This clonotype was seen only a few times. The CDR3 has 14 residues. Germline CDR1 reads MDHEN; CDR2 reads SYDVKM. V lost 3 bases and J 4 bases, leaving 12 bases between the germline ends.

The chain is built from TRBV28 and TRBJ2-5, with D possibly matching TRBD1 (6 bases). The sample taken for sequencing was CD4+ T cells from PBMCs. This clonotype was obtained from a human donor in good health. CDR3 sequence reads: CASSLGARRETQYF. In DNA, the CDR3 is TGTGCCAGCAGTTTGGGGGCGCGGAGAGAGACCCAGTACTTC. The entire variable domain, with the rest obtained from reference TRBV28 and TRBJ2-5, is as follows: DVKVTQSSRYLVKRTGEKVFLECVQDMDHENMFWYRQDPGLGLRLIYFSYDVKMKEKGDIPEGYSVSREKKERFSLILESASTNQTSMYLCASSLGARRETQYFGPGTRLLVL.